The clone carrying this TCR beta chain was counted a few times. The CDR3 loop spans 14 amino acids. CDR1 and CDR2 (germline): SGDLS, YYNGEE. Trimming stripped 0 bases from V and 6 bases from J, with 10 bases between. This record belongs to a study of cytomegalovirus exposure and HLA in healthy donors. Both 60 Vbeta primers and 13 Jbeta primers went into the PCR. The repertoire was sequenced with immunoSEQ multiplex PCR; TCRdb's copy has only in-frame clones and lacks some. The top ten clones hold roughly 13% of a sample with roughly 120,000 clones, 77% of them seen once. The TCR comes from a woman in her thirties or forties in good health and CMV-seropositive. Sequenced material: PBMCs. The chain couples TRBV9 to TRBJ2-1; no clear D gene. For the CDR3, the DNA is TGTGCCAGCAGCGTAGTGAACTTACCCAATGAGCAGTTCTTC. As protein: CASSVVNLPNEQFF.